The T cell receptor (beta chain) described here comes from a study of Ad26.COV2.S vaccination and SARS-CoV-2 variants. Study-wide results and limits: Placebo recipients trailed vaccine recipients in spike-specific TCR breadth.

The CDR3 extends over 15 amino acids. Deletions cut 4 bases from V and 0 bases from J, with 11 bases between. Germline V gives CDR1 SGHNT, CDR2 YENEEA. In the case of this clone: The antigen remains undetermined.

Sequencing used immunoSEQ multiplex PCR; TCRdb keeps in-frame clones, though not all of them. The sample records a few hundred thousand clones, approximately 83% being singletons. The treatment here: 15 to 20 received Ad26.COV2.S at low or high dose, single or two shots; roughly five received placebo; per-sample allocation not given. It was on day 63 after the first vaccine or placebo injection that samples were taken. Donation came from an adult in Boston who was aged 18-55 years. The chain links TRBV11-3 to TRBJ2-3; no definite D call. The starting material was peripheral blood, obtained in a trial of Ad26.COV2.S vaccine versus placebo. This TCR derives from a person aged 18-60 years who received the Ad26.COV2.S COVID-19 vaccine or a placebo. The CDR3 loop is CASSSPTGSTDTQYF. Here the CDR3 DNA reads TGTGCCAGCAGCTCCCCGACCGGGAGCACAGATACGCAGTATTTT.